Below, one T cell receptor beta chain is given with its context. Its matching antigen is unknown. Data came from immunoSEQ multiplex PCR; TCRdb stores just in-frame clones and leaves some out. The table has 75,000 to 100,000 clones, over 85% seen once. The data stem from a study of siplizumab effects on memory and regulatory T cells. General study points: The diversity of naive T cells seemed greater than that of memory cells, and their alloresponse contribution seemed major. The study did not confirm that proliferating Tregs from siplizumab cultures were suppressive.

From germline, CDR1 is MNHEY and CDR2 SVGAGI. V dropped 6 bases and J dropped 2 bases, with 5 bases sitting between them. The CDR3 contains 12 residues. The chain joins TRBV6-5 to TRBJ1-3; D not certain. This TCR was sampled from a human donor in good health. The sample taken for sequencing was non-Treg CD4+ T cells sorted from blood. The CDR3 bases are TGTGCCAGCAGCGCAACTGGAAACACCATATATTTT. Encoded protein: CASSATGNTIYF.